A selection of T cell receptor beta chains follows, all from one sample in a study of T cells in Graves' hyperthyroidism and ophthalmopathy. TCRdb called the multiplex PCR reads again in MiXCR, with one record for every CDR3 protein. Here the sample spans under 350,000 distinct CDR3 sequences, about 25% being singletons. The material sequenced was blood. These receptors originate from a man aged 35-49 years with Graves' hyperthyroidism that later progressed to Graves' ophthalmopathy. Both conserved end residues are part of each CDR3. A D gene is named only where the DNA matches it firmly. Size tells how often a clone was seen (once, few, many) or the class of an expanded clone, and some rows leave it out.

>TRBV12-3/TRBV12-4|-|many|TRBJ1-2
CASRGRLYGYTF
TGTGCCAGCAGGGGACGGCTCTATGGCTACACCTTC
>TRBV6-1|TRBD1|many|TRBJ2-5
CASRGQVETQYF
TGTGCCAGCCGGGGACAGGTGGAGACCCAGTACTTC
>TRBV7-9|-|many|TRBJ2-2
CASSFLVGELFF
TGTGCCAGCAGCTTTTTGGTCGGGGAGCTGTTTTTT
>TRBV6-1|-|many|TRBJ2-2
CASSPPSQSTGELFF
TGTGCCAGCAGCCCCCCCTCCCAAAGCACCGGGGAGCTGTTTTTT
>TRBV6-5|-|many|TRBJ2-2
CASSYWGPGTGELFF
TGTGCCAGCAGTTACTGGGGGCCCGGAACCGGGGAGCTGTTTTTT
>TRBV5-1|-|many|TRBJ1-2
CASSAGTGSRSYGYTF
TGCGCCAGCAGCGCTGGTACAGGGAGTAGAAGCTATGGCTACACCTTC
>TRBV12-3/TRBV12-4|-|many|TRBJ1-5
CASSTQGYQPQHF
TGTGCCAGCAGTACTCAGGGGTATCAGCCCCAGCATTTT
>TRBV20-1|TRBD1|few|TRBJ2-7
CSARVGQSEQYF
TGCAGTGCTAGGGTGGGACAGTCCGAGCAGTACTTC
>TRBV13|-|many|TRBJ2-7
CASSLLGVGSYEQYF
TGTGCCAGCAGCTTATTGGGGGTAGGGTCCTACGAGCAGTACTTC
>TRBV7-8|-|-|TRBJ2-2
CASSPPGAGELFF
TGTGCCAGCAGCCCACCTGGGGCCGGGGAGCTGTTTTTT
>TRBV2|TRBD1|many|TRBJ1-2
CASSAPGQGGGYTF
TGTGCCAGCAGTGCACCCGGACAGGGTGGAGGCTACACCTTC
>TRBV6-1|-|many|TRBJ2-7
CASRSGTVNFYEQYF
TGTGCCAGCAGATCCGGGACGGTGAACTTCTACGAGCAGTACTTC
>TRBV20-1|TRBD1|many|TRBJ1-2
CSALGEGGRTGGRYGYTF
TGCAGTGCTTTGGGAGAGGGGGGTCGGACAGGGGGAAGGTATGGCTACACCTTC
>TRBV2|TRBD2|-|TRBJ2-1
CASSLADNEQFF
TGTGCCAGCAGTCTAGCGGACAATGAGCAGTTCTTC
>TRBV28|-|-|TRBJ2-3
CASTFGPGGIVTDTQYF
TGTGCCAGCACCTTTGGCCCCGGCGGGATTGTCACAGATACGCAGTATTTT